This TCR beta chain is drawn from a study of cytomegalovirus exposure and HLA in healthy donors. Broader study findings: A highly shared variant cluster was judged a likely technical artifact. The HLA-A and HLA-B alleles of most subjects were reportedly predicted accurately from TCR beta sequences.

The germline V and J ends were trimmed by 2 bases and 6 bases, with 13 bases remaining between them. The CDR3 loop spans 14 amino acids. The V gene's germline CDR1 is ENHRY and CDR2 SYGVKD. This clone was observed a handful of times. What it binds is not known. It was with 60 Vbeta and 13 Jbeta primers that the PCR ran. Libraries were prepared by immunoSEQ multiplex PCR; TCRdb keeps only in-frame clonotypes and omits some of them. The data hold roughly 190,000 clones, with roughly 80% observed a single time. The material sequenced was PBMCs. The V gene is TRBV10-3, the J gene TRBJ2-5; tentative D call: TRBD2 (5 bases). This sequence originates from a woman between 18 and 30 years old in good health and CMV-seronegative. CDR3 region: CAISEEGPPKTQYF. CDR3 DNA: TGTGCCATCAGTGAGGAGGGTCCCCCGAAGACCCAGTACTTC.